This is a list of T cell receptor beta chains from one sample in a study of blood T cell repertoires in COVID-19. The method was immunoSEQ multiplex PCR; TCRdb's version includes in-frame clones alone and lacks a portion of them. This table holds more than 9,000 clones, approximately 82% found once. The sequenced sample was peripheral blood. These receptors originate from a human donor in a cohort sampled during active COVID-19. CDR3s include the opening cysteine and the closing phenylalanine or tryptophan. D genes are given only for firm matches. The size of a clone is reported for some rows only, either as once, few or many, or as a class for expanded clones.

D	V	J	size	DNA	CDR3
.	TRBV7-8	TRBJ2-4	.	TGTGCCAGCAGCTTTTCAGGGGACATTCAGTACTTC	CASSFSGDIQYF
.	TRBV6-1	TRBJ2-5	once	TGTGCCAGCAGTGAAAACGGACTATCGGGAGAGACCCAGTACTTC	CASSENGLSGETQYF
TRBD2	TRBV7-6	TRBJ2-2	.	TGTGCCAGCAGCCTACTAGCGGGGCCGAACACCGGGGAGCTGTTTTTT	CASSLLAGPNTGELFF
TRBD2	TRBV9	TRBJ2-3	.	TGTGCCAGCAGCGTAGGGGATAGCGGGAGGGGATCAGATACGCAGTATTTT	CASSVGDSGRGSDTQYF
.	TRBV5-4	TRBJ2-1	.	TGTGCCAGCAGTTCGAAGCAGGGGTGGGAGCAGTTCTTC	CASSSKQGWEQFF
TRBD2	TRBV15	TRBJ2-5	once	TGTGCCACCAGCGATCCCCTGACTAGCGGGGGGGGACCGGAGACCCAGTACTTC	CATSDPLTSGGGPETQYF
TRBD1	TRBV19	TRBJ1-1	.	TGTGCCAGTAACACACAGGGGAGGAACACTGAAGCTTTCTTT	CASNTQGRNTEAFF
TRBD1	TRBV27	TRBJ2-5	.	TGTGCCAGCAAATTTCTCGGACAGGCGGAGACCCAGTACTTC	CASKFLGQAETQYF
.	TRBV6-5	TRBJ1-2	.	TGTGCCAGCAGTTTCTCGAACCTCGCCGGGATCAATGGCTACACCTTC	CASSFSNLAGINGYTF
TRBD2	TRBV7-3	TRBJ2-5	.	TGTGCCAGCAGCCCTGAGGGACTAGCGGGAGAGACCCAGTACTTC	CASSPEGLAGETQYF
.	TRBV6-5	TRBJ2-4	.	TGTGCCAGCATCCCGACTAGGGCGGCCAAAAACATTCAGTACTTC	CASIPTRAAKNIQYF
.	TRBV7-9	TRBJ2-5	.	TGTGCCAGCAGCTTAAGTGGAGCCCAAGAGACCCAGTACTTC	CASSLSGAQETQYF
TRBD1	TRBV10-3	TRBJ1-2	few	TGTGCCATCACCGAGACAGGGCTGCGTGGCTACACCTTC	CAITETGLRGYTF
.	TRBV12-5	TRBJ1-2	once	TGTGCTAGTGGACAAGGACAAGCGAACTATGGCTACACCTTC	CASGQGQANYGYTF
TRBD2	TRBV27	TRBJ2-7	.	TGTGCCAGCAGTTTCGCGCTAGCGGTAGCCTACGAGCAGTACTTC	CASSFALAVAYEQYF
TRBD2	TRBV7-9	TRBJ2-1	.	TGTGCCAGCAGCACTAGCGGGAAAAGTTTTAATGAGCAGTTCTTC	CASSTSGKSFNEQFF
TRBD2	TRBV19	TRBJ2-5	.	TGTGCCACCCGGGGGGAAGGAGAGACCCAGTACTTC	CATRGEGETQYF
TRBD1	TRBV30	TRBJ1-5	.	TGTGCCTGGAGTGGACAGGGGGCTCAGCCCCAGCATTTT	CAWSGQGAQPQHF
TRBD1	TRBV6-2/TRBV6-3	TRBJ2-7	.	TGTGCCAGCAGCAACCGGACAGGGGGCTACGAGCAGTACTTC	CASSNRTGGYEQYF
.	TRBV7-3	TRBJ2-3	.	TGTGCCAGCAGCTTAGGCGGGACCACAGATACGCAGTATTTT	CASSLGGTTDTQYF
.	TRBV7-8	TRBJ1-6	.	TGTGCCAGCAGCTTTGCACAGGGAGACTCACCCCTCCACTTT	CASSFAQGDSPLHF
.	TRBV9	TRBJ1-2	.	TGTGCCAGCAGCGTAGAATCGTCCGACAGGACGGGTGGCTACACCTTC	CASSVESSDRTGGYTF
.	TRBV6-6	TRBJ1-1	.	TGTGCCAGCAGTTATGGATTGACAGGCGAAGCTTTCTTT	CASSYGLTGEAFF
.	TRBV19	TRBJ2-7	.	TGTGCCAGTAGAATAGGGAGCGCCAGTTACGAGCAGTACTTC	CASRIGSASYEQYF
.	TRBV11-2	TRBJ1-6	.	TGTGCCAGCAGCCGCGCCGGGAGCTCCTATAATTCACCCCTCCACTTT	CASSRAGSSYNSPLHF
TRBD2	TRBV2	TRBJ2-5	once	TGTGCCAGCAGTGATCCGCTAGCGGGAGCTAACCAAGAGACCCAGTACTTC	CASSDPLAGANQETQYF
TRBD2	TRBV27	TRBJ2-3	.	TGTGCCAGCAGTTCCAGACTAGCGGGATGTCCAGATACGCAGTATTTT	CASSSRLAGCPDTQYF
TRBD2	TRBV7-7	TRBJ2-2	few	TGTGCCAGCAGCTCGAATCTAGCGGGAGTGTCCGGGGAGCTGTTTTTT	CASSSNLAGVSGELFF
TRBD2	TRBV19	TRBJ2-2	.	TGTGCCAGTCGGGCAGCGGGAGTGGCCGGGGAGCTGTTTTTT	CASRAAGVAGELFF
TRBD1	TRBV5-6	TRBJ1-2	.	TGTGCCAGCAGCTCGGACGGACAGGGAACCTATGGCTACACCTTC	CASSSDGQGTYGYTF
.	TRBV15	TRBJ1-1	few	TGTGCCACCAGCAGAGATCTAGCGGGGACTGAAGCTTTCTTT	CATSRDLAGTEAFF
.	TRBV3-1/TRBV3-2	TRBJ1-2	.	TGTGCCAGCAGCCAAGTGATTAGAGGCGGCTACACCTTC	CASSQVIRGGYTF
TRBD1	TRBV6-5	TRBJ1-2	few	TGTGCCAGCAGTTTGCAGACCGGGACAGGAAACTATGGCTACACCTTC	CASSLQTGTGNYGYTF
.	TRBV7-9	TRBJ1-5	.	TGTGCCAGCAGCATCGGACAGAGCAATCAGCCCCAGCATTTT	CASSIGQSNQPQHF
.	TRBV28	TRBJ2-5	.	TGTGCCAGCAGTTTGAGACAGGTTGAGACCCAGTACTTC	CASSLRQVETQYF
TRBD1	TRBV5-1	TRBJ2-7	.	TGCGCCAGCAGGGACAGGGGTCTCGAGCAGTACTTC	CASRDRGLEQYF
TRBD2	TRBV27	TRBJ2-3	once	TGTGCCAGCAGTCCACTAGCGGGAGCTCGCACAGATACGCAGTATTTT	CASSPLAGARTDTQYF
.	TRBV5-8	TRBJ2-3	.	TGTGCCAGCACTCAATTGCTAGCCCTGGCTACTAGCACAGATACGCAGTATTTT	CASTQLLALATSTDTQYF
.	TRBV4-2	TRBJ2-3	few	TGTGCCAGCAGCCAAGATCGGCGGATCACAGATACGCAGTATTTT	CASSQDRRITDTQYF
.	TRBV25-1	TRBJ1-2	.	TGTGCCACCACACAGGGCTTCGGCTACACCTTC	CATTQGFGYTF
.	TRBV9	TRBJ1-1	.	TGTGCCAGCAGACAACAGGGAAGTCAGAACACTGAAGCTTTCTTT	CASRQQGSQNTEAFF
TRBD1	TRBV27	TRBJ2-1	few	TGTGCCAGCAGCCGAAAGGGACAGGGGGCTTATGAGCAGTTCTTC	CASSRKGQGAYEQFF
TRBD2	TRBV30	TRBJ2-4	.	TGTGCCTGGAGTGCCAGGGGACTAGCGGCAAACATTCAGTACTTC	CAWSARGLAANIQYF
TRBD2	TRBV6-5	TRBJ2-7	.	TGTGCCAGCAGGCCGGGAGGGGGGTTCTACGAGCAGTACTTC	CASRPGGGFYEQYF
.	TRBV4-1	TRBJ2-7	.	TGCGCCAGCAGGTCGGGAGAGGTAGACGAGCAGTACTTC	CASRSGEVDEQYF
.	TRBV6-6	TRBJ2-7	.	TGTGCCAGCAGTTTGAAACTATCCTCCTACGAGCAGTACTTC	CASSLKLSSYEQYF
TRBD1	TRBV5-1	TRBJ1-1	.	TGCGCCAGCAGCCCCACAGGGGGGACGTTGACTGAAGCTTTCTTT	CASSPTGGTLTEAFF
TRBD1	TRBV28	TRBJ2-7	few	TGTGCCAGCAGCCGACGCGGGACAGGGAAGGAGCAGTACTTC	CASSRRGTGKEQYF
.	TRBV6-5	TRBJ1-5	.	TGTGCCAGCAGTTACTCGTTGGCCAATCAGCCCCAGCATTTT	CASSYSLANQPQHF
TRBD1	TRBV5-1	TRBJ1-1	.	TGCGCCAGCAGCAAGGGGACAGGGGGAATCACTGAAGCTTTCTTT	CASSKGTGGITEAFF